What follows describes a single TCR beta chain. Its antigen is undetermined. The source of the sample is a study of cytomegalovirus exposure and HLA in healthy donors. About the research overall: Roughly 180 million T cells yielded 117 million unique TCR beta sequences in earlier analysis.

The study, taken as a whole, reports: The study listed under 200 cytomegalovirus-associated TCR beta chains. CMV serostatus was the only recorded immune exposure for donors.

This CDR3 has 16 residues. The germline V gene has CDR1 MNHEY and CDR2 SMNVEV (reference sequence). V was trimmed by 0 bases and J by 3 bases, leaving 15 bases between them. PCR was performed using 60 Vbeta and 13 Jbeta primers. Profiling relied on immunoSEQ multiplex PCR, and the TCRdb table lists in-frame clones only, not all of them. The sample includes some 150,000 clones, nearly 80% seen only once; the top ten take around 3%. The specimen sequenced was PBMCs. This TCR came from a man in his forties in good health and CMV-seropositive. The chain couples TRBV27 to TRBJ2-7; D might be TRBD2 (6 bases). CDR3: CASSLSGVGGGYEQYF. The CDR3 nucleotides read TGTGCCAGCAGTTTATCCGGGGTCGGGGGAGGCTACGAGCAGTACTTC.